The clone carrying this T cell receptor (beta chain) was detected a few times. The sample belongs to a study of T cell repertoires in cytomegalovirus infection. Each CDR3 protein is one row after TCRdb ran MiXCR on the reads. The sample yields 500,000 or so distinct CDR3 sequences, 16% seen once. With 1 base removed from V and 8 bases from J, the gap between germline ends came to 6 bases. Germline V lookup: CDR1 MNHNS, CDR2 SASEGT. CDR3 length: 12 amino acids. The clonotype originates from a human donor in good health (CMV status not recorded). Some clones in this sample may be carry-over from other donors' samples. This chain connects TRBV6-1 to TRBJ2-1; D is possibly TRBD1 (5 bases). The sequencing sample was made of CD8+ T cells from PBMCs. CDR3 protein: CASSEDRYEQFF. For the CDR3, the DNA is TGTGCCAGCAGTGAAGACAGGTATGAGCAGTTCTTC.